This entry features one T cell receptor beta chain sequence. The CDR3 covers 14 residues. Germline-derived CDR1 and CDR2 are MNHNY and SVGAGI (reference sequence). The ends lost 7 bases at V and 4 bases at J; junction bases unmatched: 4. The data stem from a study of blood T cell repertoires in COVID-19. Whole-study context: PBMCs, B-cell-depleted T cells, or T cells provided the cDNA or gDNA that made up the material.

Data came from immunoSEQ multiplex PCR; TCRdb stores just in-frame clones and leaves some out. The data show about 55,000 clones, with more than 80% seen just once and 15% to 20% held by the top ten. This chain links TRBV6-6 with TRBJ2-1; the match to TRBD2 covers 10 bases. The receptor's source is a human donor in a cohort sampled during active COVID-19. Sequenced input: peripheral blood. The DNA of the CDR3 is TGTGCCAGCACCCCTAGCGGGAGTTACAATGAGCAGTTCTTC. Amino acid sequence: CASTPSGSYNEQFF.